A single count supports the clone carrying this T cell receptor beta chain. Its target is not known. Germline V lookup: CDR1 KGHSH, CDR2 LQKENI. V was shortened by 4 bases and J by 13 bases, with 22 bases between the two germline ends. This CDR3 is built from 15 residues. Antigen-specific CD4+ T cell clonotypes were called by their expansion after viral peptide-pool culture in ViraFEST. Cells that had been cultured for 10 days were the source of isolated CD4+ T cells. Clones were sequenced by immunoSEQ multiplex PCR, and TCRdb holds only the in-frame ones, with some missing. The sample records roughly 50,000 clones, roughly 76% being singletons. The data derive from a study of vaccination effects on CD4 cells after COVID-19.

V and J are TRBV18 and TRBJ1-4, with D maybe TRBD1 (5 bases). This TCR came from a human donor who received a COVID-19 vaccine. This sample comprised CD4+ T cells from PBMCs cultured with HCoV-229E spike peptides, obtained before COVID-19 vaccination. This CDR3 reads CASSRNKRDLEGLFF. CDR3 nucleotides: TGTGCCAGCTCACGAAACAAACGGGACCTTGAGGGACTGTTTTTT.